Each of the 29 T cell receptor beta chains below was sequenced from the same sample in a study of cytomegalovirus exposure and HLA in healthy donors. PCR was performed using 60 Vbeta and 13 Jbeta primers. Sequencing used immunoSEQ multiplex PCR; TCRdb keeps in-frame clones, though not all of them. The sample lists 150,000 to 200,000 clones; 60% to 80% were seen once. Sequencing was done on a sample of PBMCs. Receptors originate from a man aged 18-30 years in good health and CMV-seropositive.

This clone occurred a few times. The chain carries TRBV19 and TRBJ1-1, with 10 bases that match TRBD1. This CDR3 has 14 residues. Germline CDR1 is LNHDA and CDR2 is SQIVND (reference sequence). Losses at the gene ends were 6 bases for V and 7 bases for J; bases not matched to a gene: 8. CDR3 sequence: CASRGTGATFEAFF. The DNA for the CDR3 is TGTGCCAGTAGGGGGACAGGGGCCACCTTTGAAGCTTTCTTT.

This chain joins TRBV28 and TRBJ2-3; a weak D match, TRBD2 (5 bases). The CDR3 sequence is 14 residues long. Trimming shortened V by 10 bases and J by 0 bases, and 14 bases separated the two germline ends. Germline CDR1 MDHEN, CDR2 SYDVKM. The CDR3 loop reads CAILPPGSTDTQYF. CDR3 nucleotides: TGTGCCATCCTACCCCCGGGGAGCACAGATACGCAGTATTTT. Using reference TRBV28 and TRBJ2-3 for the parts outside the CDR3, the full variable domain is DVKVTQSSRYLVKRTGEKVFLECVQDMDHENMFWYRQDPGLGLRLIYFSYDVKMKEKGDIPEGYSVSREKKERFSLILESASTNQTSMYLCAILPPGSTDTQYFGPGTRLTVL.

The rearrangement links TRBV6-1 to TRBJ1-1, with no clear D. V was shortened by 5 bases and J by 1 base, with 8 bases between the two germline ends. The CDR3 has 13 amino acids. The V gene's germline CDR1 is MNHNS and CDR2 SASEGT. The CDR3 region has the DNA TGTGCCAGCAGTCCATGGAGGAACACTGAAGCTTTCTTT. Its translation is CASSPWRNTEAFF.

The chain is built from TRBV5-1 and TRBJ1-4, with 7 bases fitting TRBD1. This CDR3 region has 17 residues. V gave up 5 bases and J gave up 0 bases; unmatched junction bases: 10. From germline, CDR1 is SGHRS and CDR2 YFSETQ. The CDR3 spells CASSTGKGGPTNEKLFF. The CDR3 nucleotides are TGCGCCAGCAGTACAGGGAAAGGGGGCCCAACTAATGAAAAACTGTTTTTT.

V usage is TRBV6-1 and J usage is TRBJ2-3; D gene ambiguous. Germline loops: CDR1 MNHNS, CDR2 SASEGT. Trimming took 5 bases from V and 4 from J, leaving 7 bases between them. This CDR3 has 12 residues. The CDR3 spells CASSLRSDTQYF. CDR3 nucleotide sequence: TGTGCCAGCAGTCTCCGGTCAGATACGCAGTATTTT.

Concerning this clone: Other DNA variants within this sample encode the same CDR3. V is TRBV7-8 and J is TRBJ2-2; D may be TRBD1 (6 bases). This CDR3 has 13 amino acids. Deletions cut 4 bases from V and 5 bases from J, with 8 bases between. Germline CDR1 reads SGHVS; CDR2 reads FQNEAQ. Written as DNA, the CDR3 is TGTGCCAGCAGCTCAGGGGTAACCGGGGAGCTGTTTTTT. Translated: CASSSGVTGELFF.

This clone was counted once. This chain uses TRBV10-2 with TRBJ2-2, with 8 bases lining up with TRBD1. This CDR3 spans 15 amino acids. CDR1 is WSHSY and CDR2 is SAAADI in the germline V gene. The V gene end was trimmed by 6 bases and the J gene end by 1 base; junction bases not matched to a gene: 4. This CDR3 is CASSGQGMNTGELFF. The CDR3 region has the DNA TGCGCCAGCAGCGGACAGGGAATGAACACCGGGGAGCTGTTTTTT.

V usage is TRBV11-3 and J usage is TRBJ2-1; 13 bases line up with TRBD2. The CDR3 is made up of 14 amino acids. Germline V lookup: CDR1 SGHNT, CDR2 YENEEA. With 5 bases clipped from V and 6 bases from J, the junction kept 1 base outside the gene matches. CDR3 coding DNA: TGTGCCAGCAGCACTAGCGGGGGGGTCAATGAGCAGTTCTTC. Amino acid sequence: CASSTSGGVNEQFF. The full variable domain, in which reference TRBV11-3 and TRBJ2-1 provide the parts outside the CDR3, is EAGVVQSPRYKIIEKKQPVAFWCNPISGHNTLYWYLQNLGQGPELLIRYENEEAVDDSQLPKDRFSAERLKGVDSTLKIQPAELGDSAVYLCASSTSGGVNEQFFGPGTRLTVL.

The chain joins TRBV7-8 to TRBJ2-7, with D possibly TRBD2 on 5 matching bases. The CDR3 is 15 amino acids. CDR1 SGHVS and CDR2 FQNEAQ come from the germline V gene. The V and J ends lost 1 base and 1 base respectively, with 11 bases between them. The CDR3 here is CASSLGEGGSYEQYV. DNA of the CDR3: TGTGCCAGCAGCTTAGGAGAAGGCGGGTCCTACGAGCAGTACGTC.

In its sample, this clone was seen once. The V call is TRBV7-3, the J call TRBJ2-1, with 15 bases identical to TRBD2. The CDR3 loop spans 16 amino acids. Germline V gene sequence: CDR1 SGHTA, CDR2 FQGTGA. The V gene end was trimmed by 4 bases and the J gene end by 7 bases; junction bases not matched to a gene: 5. The DNA of the CDR3 is TGTGCCAGCAGCTACGAAGGGACTAGCGGGGGGAATGAGCAGTTCTTC. Its protein product is CASSYEGTSGGNEQFF.

The chain is built from TRBV30 and TRBJ2-1; 7 nucleotides agree with TRBD2. Germline V gene sequence: CDR1 GTSNPN, CDR2 SVGIG (reference sequence). This CDR3 contains 15 residues. Losses at the gene ends were 0 bases for V and 4 bases for J; bases not matched to a gene: 6. CDR3 DNA: TGTGCCTGGAGTGTAGGGGACTACCCTTACAATGAGCAGTTCTTC. This codes for CAWSVGDYPYNEQFF.

This clone was counted a few times. This rearrangement joins TRBV9 to TRBJ2-6, with 8 bases aligning to TRBD1. Germline values: CDR1 SGDLS, CDR2 YYNGEE. J gave up 1 base and V 4 bases, and 4 bases lay outside the gene matches. The CDR3 covers 16 residues. DNA of the CDR3: TGTGCCAGCAGCCCCTGGACAGGGTCTGGGGCCAACGTCCTGACTTTC. Translation: CASSPWTGSGANVLTF.

A few counts support this clone. In DNA form, the CDR3 reads TGTGCCAGCTCACCAGAGGGCGCGAACTATGGCTACACCTTC. Its protein product is CASSPEGANYGYTF. The chain combines TRBV18 with TRBJ1-2; no firm D call. Germline lookup yields CDR1 KGHSH and CDR2 LQKENI. The CDR3 has 14 amino acids. Trimming removed 2 bases from V and 2 bases from J, with 9 bases in between.

V is TRBV6-1 and J is TRBJ1-2, with D possibly being TRBD1 (6 bases). Trimming stripped 6 bases from V and 6 bases from J, with 14 bases between. Per germline, CDR1 MNHNS and CDR2 SASEGT. The length of the CDR3 is 13 residues. The CDR3 loop is CASRTDSLDGYTF. The CDR3 nucleotides are TGTGCCAGCAGGACGGACAGTTTGGATGGCTACACCTTC.

The V gene is TRBV2, the J gene TRBJ2-1; TRBD2 agrees at 7 bases. This CDR3 spans 16 amino acids. CDR1 and CDR2 from the germline V gene are SNHLY and FYNNEI. V lost 5 bases to trimming and J lost 4 bases; unmatched junction nucleotides: 11. The CDR3 nucleotides are TGTGCCAGCAGTACCCAACTAGCGTCTAATTACAATGAGCAGTTCTTC. Translation gives CASSTQLASNYNEQFF.

J is TRBJ2-3 and V is TRBV18; no clear D. CDR1 and CDR2 from the germline V gene are KGHSH and LQKENI. The length of the CDR3 is 12 residues. Trimming pared 1 base from V and 6 bases from J, leaving 5 bases between. Here the CDR3 reads CASSPLRDTQYF. Here the CDR3 DNA reads TGTGCCAGCTCACCACTACGGGATACGCAGTATTTT.

This clone occurred once. The chain has TRBV5-1 and TRBJ2-1; TRBD2 matches 11 bases. In germline, CDR1 is SGHRS, CDR2 YFSETQ. The CDR3 totals 18 residues. The V gene end was trimmed by 4 bases and the J gene end by 5 bases; junction bases not matched to a gene: 14. The CDR3 spells CASSLTLSGTSGNNEQFF. The CDR3 coding sequence is TGCGCCAGCAGCCTCACTCTCTCCGGGACTAGCGGCAACAATGAGCAGTTCTTC.

This clone was counted once. This rearrangement joins TRBV18 to TRBJ1-5; TRBD1 might be the D (5 bases). Germline V gene lookup returns CDR1 KGHSH and CDR2 LQKENI. Trimming took off 3 bases at V and 2 bases at J, with 8 bases between the two ends. The CDR3 extends over 14 amino acids. In DNA form, the CDR3 reads TGTGCCAGCTCACCGGGGGAGGGCAATCAGCCCCAGCATTTT. Translation: CASSPGEGNQPQHF.

The chain employs TRBV6-5 and TRBJ1-1; 7 bases fit TRBD1. CDR1 and CDR2 from the germline V gene are MNHEY and SVGAGI. With 2 bases clipped from V and 1 base from J, the junction kept 4 bases outside the gene matches. The CDR3 consists of 15 residues. CDR3 coding DNA: TGTGCCAGCAGTTACGGCGGACAGGCGAACACTGAAGCTTTCTTT. Its translation: CASSYGGQANTEAFF.

V gene TRBV19 combines with J gene TRBJ1-5; 9 nucleotides match TRBD1. Germline CDR1 is LNHDA and CDR2 is SQIVND (reference sequence). This CDR3 is 15 amino acids long. The V gene end was trimmed by 4 bases and the J gene end by 4 bases; junction bases not matched to a gene: 5. The CDR3 region is CASSRGQGQNQPQHF. The CDR3 DNA follows: TGTGCCAGTAGTAGGGGACAGGGACAGAATCAGCCCCAGCATTTT.

The chain joins TRBV19 to TRBJ2-7; D possibly corresponds to TRBD2 (6 bases). From germline, CDR1 is LNHDA and CDR2 SQIVND (reference sequence). The CDR3 is made up of 14 amino acids. Deletions cut 5 bases from V and 0 bases from J, with 11 bases between. The CDR3 region is CASSLGGSSYEQYV. CDR3 sequence (DNA): TGTGCCAGTAGTCTTGGGGGGAGCTCCTACGAGCAGTACGTC.

Here the CDR3 DNA reads TGTGCCACCAGCAGTGCGGGACTCGGAGGGAGTGAGCAGTTCTTC. It is translated as CATSSAGLGGSEQFF. The chain has TRBV15 and TRBJ2-1, with D possibly TRBD2 on 6 matching bases. Looked up from germline, CDR1 is LNHNV and CDR2 is YYDKDF (reference sequence). V lost 3 bases and J 9 bases, leaving 18 bases between the germline ends. The CDR3 has 15 amino acids.

This chain uses TRBV7-2 with TRBJ1-2; 8 bases match TRBD1. Germline V gene data show CDR1 as SGHTA and CDR2 as FQGNSA. The CDR3 runs 16 residues. Unmatched junction bases numbered 12, after V lost 5 bases and J lost 4 bases. The CDR3, as DNA: TGTGCCAGCAGCCTGGGGCAGGGGGCGACTTTCTATGGCTACACCTTC. It yields the protein CASSLGQGATFYGYTF.

This clone was counted between two and nine times. The chain recombines TRBV6-4 with TRBJ2-1; the match to TRBD2 covers 11 bases. The V gene's germline CDR1 is MRHNA and CDR2 SNTAGT. With 10 bases clipped from V and 4 bases from J, the junction kept 9 bases outside the gene matches. This CDR3 comprises 15 residues. This CDR3 is CATPLAGGWYNEQFF. The CDR3 DNA sequence: TGTGCCACCCCTTTAGCGGGAGGGTGGTACAATGAGCAGTTCTTC.

This chain connects TRBV7-2 to TRBJ2-2; possibly TRBD1 for D (6 bases). The germline V gene encodes CDR1 SGHTA and CDR2 FQGNSA. The CDR3 has 16 amino acids. V lost 7 bases, J lost 1 base, and 16 bases lay in between. CDR3 loop: CASTQAGTMNTGELFF. DNA for the CDR3: TGTGCCAGCACTCAAGCCGGGACAATGAACACCGGGGAGCTGTTTTTT.

As regards this clone: Other DNA variants within this sample encode the same CDR3. The V call is TRBV5-1, the J call TRBJ1-2, with TRBD1 identical over 7 bases. CDR1 and CDR2 (germline): SGHRS, YFSETQ. The V gene end was trimmed by 0 bases and the J gene end by 4 bases; junction bases not matched to a gene: 3. CDR3 size: 14 residues. In nucleotides, the CDR3 is TGCGCCAGCAGCTTGGGACAGGGTAGCTATGGCTACACCTTC. This gives the protein CASSLGQGSYGYTF.

The chain carries TRBV30 and TRBJ2-6; no clear D gene. With 8 bases removed from V and 0 bases from J, the gap between germline ends came to 5 bases. This CDR3 spans 12 amino acids. From germline, CDR1 is GTSNPN and CDR2 SVGIG (reference sequence). DNA of the CDR3: TGTGCCCTTAGCTCTGGGGCCAACGTCCTGACTTTC. It yields the protein CALSSGANVLTF.

The rearrangement joins TRBV7-9 to TRBJ1-1; TRBD1 aligns across 7 bases. This CDR3 has 16 amino acids. V shed 5 bases and J 0 bases; nucleotides not matched to a gene: 9. Germline CDR1 reads SEHNR; CDR2 reads FQNEAQ (reference sequence). This CDR3 reads CASSPWDSQVNTEAFF. The DNA for the CDR3 is TGTGCCAGCAGCCCTTGGGACAGCCAGGTGAACACTGAAGCTTTCTTT.

V usage is TRBV7-6 and J usage is TRBJ1-4; D may be TRBD1 (6 bases). The CDR3 contains 14 residues. V was shortened by 2 bases and J by 8 bases, with 12 bases between the two germline ends. From germline, CDR1 is SGHVS and CDR2 FNYEAQ. The CDR3 region has the DNA TGTGCCAGCAGCTTACTCCAGGGGCGAGAAAAACTGTTTTTT. It yields the protein CASSLLQGREKLFF.